Listed here are 2 T cell receptor beta chains from one sample, sequenced in a study of blood T cell repertoires in COVID-19. The assay was immunoSEQ multiplex PCR, and TCRdb's table has in-frame clones only and misses some. This table holds 68,000 or so clones, 87% found once. Material for sequencing was peripheral blood. The receptors derive from a man between 45 and 60 years old with active COVID-19.

This sequence joins TRBV3-1 (or the pseudogene TRBV3-2) and TRBJ2-7; the D is unclear. Trimming removed 1 base from V and 7 bases from J, with 5 bases in between. CDR3 size: 11 residues. Germline CDR1 reads LGHDT; CDR2 reads YNNKEL (reference sequence). The CDR3 bases are TGTGCCAGCAGCCAAGCTAAGGAGCAGTACTTC. Its translation: CASSQAKEQYF.

The V gene is TRBV4-2, the J gene TRBJ2-3; D possibly corresponds to TRBD2 (5 bases). Per germline, CDR1 LGHNA and CDR2 YNFKEQ. V was shortened by 4 bases and J by 14 bases, with 19 bases between the two germline ends. The CDR3 sequence is 13 residues long. The CDR3 DNA reads as TGTGCCAGCAGCCGCGGAGGCCCCGATGTCCTGTATTTT. Translated: CASSRGGPDVLYF.